One sample yielded the 20 T cell receptor beta chains listed below, sequenced in a study of technical replicates of blood from a few donors. The repertoire was sequenced with immunoSEQ multiplex PCR; TCRdb's copy has only in-frame clones and lacks some. The table includes tens of thousands of clones, 75% to 90% detected once. What was sequenced was PBMCs. Receptor source: a human donor in good health. Some clones in this sample may be carry-over from other donors' samples.

V and J are TRBV2 and TRBJ2-1; the D is unclear. V was shortened by 3 bases and J by 2 bases, with 14 bases between the two germline ends. Germline CDR1 SNHLY, CDR2 FYNNEI. This CDR3 spans 16 amino acids. This CDR3 reads CASSDPKTTAYNEQFF. The CDR3 DNA reads TGTGCCAGCAGTGACCCTAAAACCACAGCCTACAATGAGCAGTTCTTC.

This clone was observed a single time. The V and J genes are TRBV18 and TRBJ1-2; D is ambiguous. The V gene lost 2 bases and the J gene lost 5 bases, with 9 bases spanning the gap. CDR3 length: 13 residues. Germline V gene data show CDR1 as KGHSH and CDR2 as LQKENI. DNA for the CDR3: TGTGCCAGCTCACCAGATACTGTGTATGGCTACACCTTC. Translated: CASSPDTVYGYTF. Drawing the rest from reference TRBV18 and TRBJ1-2, the complete variable domain is NAGVMQNPRHLVRRRGQEARLRCSPMKGHSHVYWYRQLPEEGLKFMVYLQKENIIDESGMPKERFSAEFPKEGPSILRIQQVVRGDSAAYFCASSPDTVYGYTFGSGTRLTVV.

The V call is TRBV4-2, the J call TRBJ2-2, with 9 positions matching TRBD2. V gave up 1 base and J gave up 0 bases; unmatched junction bases: 3. Per germline, CDR1 LGHNA and CDR2 YNFKEQ. The length of the CDR3 is 17 residues. Written as DNA, the CDR3 is TGTGCCAGCAGCCAAGCGGGCGGGAGGGCGAACACCGGGGAGCTGTTTTTT. Amino acid sequence: CASSQAGGRANTGELFF.

V usage is TRBV27 and J usage is TRBJ2-7, with a tentative D call TRBD2 (6 bases). Trimming left V 4 bases short and J 2 bases short, with 21 bases between. CDR3 length equals 17 residues. Germline V gene data show CDR1 as MNHEY and CDR2 as SMNVEV (reference sequence). In DNA, the CDR3 is TGTGCCAGCAGTTCCTACCTACTCTCAGGGAGGACCTACGAGCAGTACTTC. This translates into CASSSYLLSGRTYEQYF.

The V gene is TRBV10-1, the J gene TRBJ2-1, with 10 bases identical to TRBD2. V dropped 6 bases and J dropped 0; count of bases not matched to a gene: 11. This CDR3 has 18 amino acids. From germline, CDR1 is WNHNN and CDR2 SYGVQD (reference sequence). This CDR3 is CASRRTSGTDSSYNEQFF. The CDR3 DNA reads TGCGCCAGCAGAAGGACTAGCGGCACAGATTCCTCCTACAATGAGCAGTTCTTC.

This sequence joins TRBV7-9 and TRBJ2-5; D perhaps matches TRBD2 (5 bases). The V gene lost 2 bases and the J gene lost 5 bases, with 12 bases spanning the gap. The CDR3 has 14 residues. CDR1 and CDR2 (germline): SEHNR, FQNEAQ (reference sequence). CDR3 DNA sequence: TGTGCCAGCAGCTTATCGACGGGAATCGAGACCCAGTACTTC. Its protein is CASSLSTGIETQYF.

This clone was seen only a few times. The chain uses TRBV9 and TRBJ1-1; D is unclear. Trimming took 0 bases from V and 1 from J, leaving 7 bases between them. The germline CDR1 and CDR2 sequences are SGDLS and YYNGEE. CDR3 length equals 14 residues. The CDR3 DNA reads as TGTGCCAGCAGCGTAGGAGGAGAGAACACTGAAGCTTTCTTT. Translated, it gives CASSVGGENTEAFF.

This clone was detected only once. A read error may produce the germline difference seen at one junction end. V gene TRBV5-1 combines with J gene TRBJ2-1, with D possibly matching TRBD1 (5 bases). Germline V gives CDR1 SGHRS, CDR2 YFSETQ. CDR3 size: 15 residues. CDR3 in DNA: TGCGCCAGCAGCTTGGAGCAGGGCCCGTACAGTGAGCAGTTCTTC. This gives the protein CASSLEQGPYSEQFF.

V usage is TRBV18 and J usage is TRBJ2-1; D possibly corresponds to TRBD2 (6 bases). The CDR3 runs to 17 residues. V was pared by 6 bases and J by 8 bases, with 26 bases between. Germline CDR1 reads KGHSH; CDR2 reads LQKENI. The CDR3 DNA reads TGTGCCAGCTCGCATCCTAGGAGCGGGCAGCTTAGGGATGAGCAGTTCTTC. Its translation: CASSHPRSGQLRDEQFF.

In DNA form, the CDR3 reads TGTGCCAGCGAAAGGACAGGGGGCGGGTATGGCTACACCTTC. Translated, it gives CASERTGGGYGYTF. The chain carries TRBV2 and TRBJ1-2, with TRBD1 identical over 11 bases. CDR3 length: 14 residues. The V and J ends lost 8 bases and 5 bases, in that order; junction bases with no gene match: 7. Germline V lookup: CDR1 SNHLY, CDR2 FYNNEI. Complete variable domain (other parts from reference TRBV2 and TRBJ1-2): EPEVTQTPSHQVTQMGQEVILRCVPISNHLYFYWYRQILGQKVEFLVSFYNNEISEKSEIFDDQFSVERPDGSNFTLKIRSTKLEDSAMYFCASERTGGGYGYTFGSGTRLTVV.

CDR3 bases: TGCGCCAGCAGCTTGTCCCAGGGCTACAATGAGCAGTTCTTC. Translating gives CASSLSQGYNEQFF. The chain uses TRBV5-1 and TRBJ2-1, with D maybe TRBD1 (5 bases). CDR3 length: 14 residues. V shed 1 base and J shed 3 bases, with 8 bases lying between them. The germline CDR1 and CDR2 sequences are SGHRS and YFSETQ.

The chain employs TRBV2 and TRBJ2-2; 8 bases fit TRBD1. With 0 bases clipped from V and 4 bases from J, the junction kept 16 bases outside the gene matches. The CDR3 has 20 amino acids. Germline V CDR1 and CDR2: SNHLY, FYNNEI. The CDR3: CASSEAFIFWDRFITGELFF. The CDR3 nucleotides read TGTGCCAGCAGTGAAGCGTTTATTTTCTGGGACAGGTTTATCACCGGGGAGCTGTTTTTT.

The chain recombines TRBV7-2 with TRBJ2-2, with TRBD2 matching over 9 bases. Germline CDR1 is SGHTA and CDR2 is FQGNSA. This CDR3 comprises 16 residues. The trim removed 5 bases at V and 7 bases at J, leaving 11 bases unmatched. CDR3 amino acids: CASSPGAGTSSGELFF. Here the CDR3 DNA reads TGTGCCAGCAGCCCCGGCGCCGGGACTAGCAGCGGGGAGCTGTTTTTT.

V gene TRBV5-5 combines with J gene TRBJ1-1, with unresolved D. Germline V gene lookup returns CDR1 SGHKS and CDR2 YYEKEE (reference sequence). This CDR3 has 13 amino acids. V was clipped by 4 bases and J by 1 base, with 8 bases between them. DNA of the CDR3: TGTGCCAGCAGCGCCACAAGGAACACTGAAGCTTTCTTT. Its translation is CASSATRNTEAFF.

The chain links TRBV7-2 to TRBJ2-3, with D tentatively TRBD2 (6 bases). Trimming cost V 6 bases and J 0 bases, with 7 bases left between them. Germline assignment: CDR1 SGHTA and CDR2 FQGNSA. There are 13 residues in the CDR3. This chain's CDR3 is CASRGTSTDTQYF. In DNA, the CDR3 is TGTGCCAGCAGGGGGACTAGCACAGATACGCAGTATTTT.

The V call is TRBV4-1, the J call TRBJ1-4; D gene uncertain. There are 14 residues in the CDR3. Germline V lookup: CDR1 MGHRA, CDR2 YSYEKL. V was shortened by 1 base and J by 4 bases, with 7 bases between the two germline ends. The CDR3 sequence is CASSQGGNNEKLFF. In DNA, the CDR3 is TGCGCCAGCAGCCAAGGCGGTAATAATGAAAAACTGTTTTTT.

The chain carries TRBV11-2 and TRBJ1-2; TRBD1 agrees at 7 bases. J lost 2 bases, V lost 0 bases, and 9 bases had no gene match. Germline V gene lookup returns CDR1 SGHAT and CDR2 FQNNGV. This CDR3 is 17 amino acids long. CDR3 nucleotides: TGTGCCAGCAGCTTAGATACCCCGACAGGGAGGAACTATGGCTACACCTTC. This translates into CASSLDTPTGRNYGYTF.

This chain links TRBV4-3 with TRBJ2-7; 7 bases fit TRBD1. The CDR3 has 14 residues. The J segment lost 6 bases and the V segment lost 3 bases, leaving 8 bases of the junction unmatched. The germline gives CDR1 LGHNA, CDR2 YSLEER. The CDR3 is CASSQEPYRGEQYF. The CDR3 DNA reads as TGCGCCAGCAGCCAGGAACCCTACAGGGGCGAGCAGTACTTC.

This chain joins TRBV18 and TRBJ2-3; tentative D call: TRBD1 (5 bases). In germline, CDR1 is KGHSH, CDR2 LQKENI. CDR3 length equals 16 residues. With 6 bases removed from V and 5 bases from J, the gap between germline ends came to 21 bases. The CDR3 region is CASSSSSLTTVDTQYF. Written as DNA, the CDR3 is TGTGCCAGCTCCTCTTCGTCCTTAACGACAGTAGATACGCAGTATTTT.

For the CDR3, the DNA is TGTGCCAGCAGCAATGTCACGGAGGGCTGGAGGACAGATACGCAGTATTTT. Translation gives CASSNVTEGWRTDTQYF. V usage is TRBV21-1 and J usage is TRBJ2-3; the table names TRBD2, a call not compared with the DNA. TRBV21-1 is termed a pseudogene. The CDR3 has 17 amino acids.